A selection of T cell receptor beta chains follows, all from one sample in a study of blood T cells in healthy people across ages. TCRdb recomputed calls from the 5' RACE reads with MiXCR, one row per CDR3 protein. The sample has about 1.6 million distinct CDR3 sequences, around 35% seen once. The specimen was blood. The receptors were sampled from a young woman in good health. Both conserved end residues are part of each CDR3. Expanded clones get a size class; other rows say once, few or many, or leave the size out.

j_gene: TRBJ1-2
abundance: .
v_gene: TRBV6-1
CDR3aa: CASSARGAGDYGYTF

j_gene: TRBJ2-5
abundance: .
v_gene: TRBV4-2
CDR3aa: CASSQGLVDNPEYF

j_gene: TRBJ2-5
abundance: .
v_gene: TRBV20-1
CDR3aa: CSAAGGRQETQYF

j_gene: TRBJ2-1
abundance: many
v_gene: TRBV5-1
CDR3aa: CASSWSGLANYNEQFF

j_gene: TRBJ2-1
abundance: few
v_gene: TRBV29-1
CDR3aa: CSVVRLAGTINEQFF

j_gene: TRBJ1-2
abundance: few
v_gene: TRBV30
CDR3aa: CAWSHARGYGYTF

j_gene: .
abundance: .
v_gene: TRBV20-1
CDR3aa: CSANRLLLDEQYF

j_gene: TRBJ2-2
abundance: few
v_gene: TRBV27
CDR3aa: CASSSASGGRWTGELFF

j_gene: TRBJ2-7
abundance: .
v_gene: TRBV5-1
CDR3aa: CASSGKSGTPYEQYF

j_gene: TRBJ1-2
abundance: .
v_gene: TRBV11-2
CDR3aa: CASSLAIGQGYYGYTF

j_gene: TRBJ1-2
abundance: few
v_gene: TRBV30
CDR3aa: CACRQGRGYTF

j_gene: .
abundance: .
v_gene: TRBV6-1
CDR3aa: CASSEPGKVLYEQYF

j_gene: TRBJ2-5
abundance: many
v_gene: TRBV5-1
CDR3aa: CASSLAGTLQETQYF

j_gene: TRBJ2-5
abundance: few
v_gene: TRBV29-1
CDR3aa: CSIERGETQYF

j_gene: TRBJ2-3
abundance: .
v_gene: TRBV7-6
CDR3aa: CASSLDLTRDRDTDTQYF

j_gene: TRBJ1-1
abundance: .
v_gene: TRBV6-5
CDR3aa: CASSRNRANTEAFF

j_gene: TRBJ2-2
abundance: few
v_gene: TRBV4-1
CDR3aa: CASSRAAGTNTGELFF

j_gene: TRBJ2-1
abundance: many
v_gene: TRBV7-6
CDR3aa: CASSPSGGRYNEQFF

j_gene: TRBJ2-1
abundance: few
v_gene: TRBV7-2
CDR3aa: CASSLGAEEFF

j_gene: TRBJ1-5
abundance: few
v_gene: TRBV10-3
CDR3aa: CAISESDRVVNQPQHF

j_gene: TRBJ2-1
abundance: few
v_gene: TRBV28
CDR3aa: CASRGWDRENSYNEQFF

j_gene: TRBJ1-1
abundance: .
v_gene: TRBV3-1
CDR3aa: CASSQVAQRTEAFF

j_gene: TRBJ2-7
abundance: .
v_gene: TRBV6-5
CDR3aa: CARADSLHYEQYF

j_gene: TRBJ1-1
abundance: few
v_gene: TRBV20-1
CDR3aa: CSAPKSELANTEAFF

j_gene: TRBJ2-7
abundance: many
v_gene: TRBV20-1
CDR3aa: CSAPGVVYEQYF

j_gene: TRBJ2-7
abundance: few
v_gene: TRBV10-3
CDR3aa: CAISESIGPSEQYF

j_gene: TRBJ2-1
abundance: .
v_gene: TRBV7-2
CDR3aa: CASRPQGGGLAEQFF

j_gene: TRBJ2-7
abundance: many
v_gene: TRBV9
CDR3aa: CASSKGTGRGEQYF

j_gene: TRBJ1-1
abundance: .
v_gene: TRBV28
CDR3aa: CASSDRLTEAFF

j_gene: TRBJ2-1
abundance: .
v_gene: TRBV20-1
CDR3aa: CSALTGYSYNEQFF

j_gene: TRBJ1-2
abundance: few
v_gene: TRBV6-1
CDR3aa: CASSEYRVYGYTF

j_gene: TRBJ2-7
abundance: many
v_gene: TRBV29-1
CDR3aa: CSVTGGEGSYEQYF

j_gene: TRBJ1-2
abundance: few
v_gene: TRBV4-1
CDR3aa: CASSQVIRTPANGYTF

j_gene: TRBJ1-2
abundance: .
v_gene: TRBV14
CDR3aa: CASSQGGEDYSYTF

j_gene: TRBJ1-3
abundance: .
v_gene: TRBV10-3
CDR3aa: CATSEMDGNTIYF

j_gene: .
abundance: .
v_gene: TRBV7-9
CDR3aa: CASSLSDGFYEQYF

j_gene: TRBJ1-2
abundance: .
v_gene: TRBV6-1
CDR3aa: CASSEKPKALGYTF

j_gene: TRBJ2-1
abundance: .
v_gene: TRBV20-1
CDR3aa: CSAGEGDRQFF

j_gene: TRBJ2-1
abundance: .
v_gene: TRBV3-1
CDR3aa: CASSQDKRGPWDEQFF

j_gene: TRBJ1-6
abundance: few
v_gene: TRBV4-1
CDR3aa: CASSQVTGPPPHF

j_gene: TRBJ2-3
abundance: .
v_gene: TRBV20-1
CDR3aa: CSAAGSTDTQYF

j_gene: TRBJ2-1
abundance: many
v_gene: TRBV6-2/TRBV6-3
CDR3aa: CASSSGTANEQFF

j_gene: TRBJ2-3
abundance: .
v_gene: TRBV12-3/TRBV12-4
CDR3aa: CASSSMTRGRANAQYF

j_gene: TRBJ2-7
abundance: .
v_gene: TRBV5-1
CDR3aa: CASTFEGGVYEQYF

j_gene: TRBJ1-5
abundance: .
v_gene: TRBV7-9
CDR3aa: CASSLQLGVGNQPQHF

j_gene: TRBJ2-6
abundance: many
v_gene: TRBV29-1
CDR3aa: CSVVGAGANVLTF

j_gene: TRBJ2-5
abundance: many
v_gene: TRBV10-3
CDR3aa: CAISDPQIAGGQGETQYF

j_gene: TRBJ2-1
abundance: .
v_gene: TRBV5-4
CDR3aa: CASSGTGTVYNEQFF

j_gene: TRBJ2-7
abundance: few
v_gene: TRBV13
CDR3aa: CASSYRGVTYEQYF

j_gene: TRBJ2-5
abundance: .
v_gene: TRBV27
CDR3aa: CASSPQELQETQYF

j_gene: TRBJ1-1
abundance: many
v_gene: TRBV7-6
CDR3aa: CASSPQMNTEAFF

j_gene: TRBJ2-7
abundance: few
v_gene: TRBV3-1
CDR3aa: CASSQGVAAYEQYF